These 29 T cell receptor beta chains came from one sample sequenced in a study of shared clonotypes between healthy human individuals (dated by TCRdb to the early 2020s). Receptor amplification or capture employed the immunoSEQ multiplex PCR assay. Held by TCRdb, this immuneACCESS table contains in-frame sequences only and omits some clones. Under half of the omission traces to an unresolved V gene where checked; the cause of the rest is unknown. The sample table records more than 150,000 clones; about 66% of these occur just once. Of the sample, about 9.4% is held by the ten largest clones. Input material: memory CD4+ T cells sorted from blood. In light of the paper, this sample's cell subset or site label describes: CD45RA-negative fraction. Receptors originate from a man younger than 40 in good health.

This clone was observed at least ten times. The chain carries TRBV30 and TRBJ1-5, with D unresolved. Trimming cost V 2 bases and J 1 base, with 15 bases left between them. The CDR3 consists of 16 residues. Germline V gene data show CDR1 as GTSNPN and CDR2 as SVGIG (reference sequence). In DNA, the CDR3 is TGTGCCTGGAGTCCCAGGACTGGCACCAGCAATCAGCCCCAGCATTTT. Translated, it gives CAWSPRTGTSNQPQHF. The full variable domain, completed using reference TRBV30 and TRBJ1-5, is SQTIHQWPATLVQPVGSPLSLECTVEGTSNPNLYWYRQAAGRGLQLLFYSVGIGQISSEVPQNLSASRPQDRQFILSSKKLLLSDSGFYLCAWSPRTGTSNQPQHFGDGTRLSIL.

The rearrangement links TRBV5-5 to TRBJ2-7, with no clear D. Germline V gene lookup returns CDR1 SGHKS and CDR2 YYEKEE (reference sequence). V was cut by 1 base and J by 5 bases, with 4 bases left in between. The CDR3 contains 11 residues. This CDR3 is CASSLYHEQYF. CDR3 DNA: TGTGCCAGCAGCTTGTACCACGAGCAGTACTTC.

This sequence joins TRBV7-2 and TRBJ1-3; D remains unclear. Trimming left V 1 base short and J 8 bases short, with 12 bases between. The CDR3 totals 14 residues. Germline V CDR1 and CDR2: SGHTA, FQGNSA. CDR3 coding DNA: TGTGCCAGCAGCTTAGTCAGTAACGGAGACACCATATATTTT. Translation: CASSLVSNGDTIYF.

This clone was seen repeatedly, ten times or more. In DNA form, the CDR3 reads TGTGCCTGGACCCTCGGGTTTCGAAACACCATATATTTT. This codes for CAWTLGFRNTIYF. The rearrangement uses TRBV30 and TRBJ1-3; the D is unclear. The V end was cut by 4 bases, the J end by 5 bases, with 12 bases between. The CDR3 is 13 amino acids. Germline-derived CDR1 and CDR2 are GTSNPN and SVGIG (reference sequence).

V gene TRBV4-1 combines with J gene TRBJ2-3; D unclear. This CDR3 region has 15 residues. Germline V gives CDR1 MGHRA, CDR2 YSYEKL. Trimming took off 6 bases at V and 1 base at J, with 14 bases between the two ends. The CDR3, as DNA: TGCGCCAGCAGGAGCAGCGTGTGGGGCACAGATACGCAGTATTTT. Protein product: CASRSSVWGTDTQYF.

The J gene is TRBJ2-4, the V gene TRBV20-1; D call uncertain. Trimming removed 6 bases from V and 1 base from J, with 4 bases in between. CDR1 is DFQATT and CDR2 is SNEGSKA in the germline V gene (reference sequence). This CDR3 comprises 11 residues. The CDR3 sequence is CSAHAKNIQYF. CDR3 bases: TGCAGTGCACACGCCAAAAACATTCAGTACTTC.

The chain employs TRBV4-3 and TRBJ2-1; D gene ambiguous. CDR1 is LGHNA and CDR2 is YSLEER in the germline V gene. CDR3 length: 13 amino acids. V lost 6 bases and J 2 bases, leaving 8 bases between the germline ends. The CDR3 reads CASREPAYNEQFF. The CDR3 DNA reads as TGCGCCAGCAGGGAACCAGCCTACAATGAGCAGTTCTTC.

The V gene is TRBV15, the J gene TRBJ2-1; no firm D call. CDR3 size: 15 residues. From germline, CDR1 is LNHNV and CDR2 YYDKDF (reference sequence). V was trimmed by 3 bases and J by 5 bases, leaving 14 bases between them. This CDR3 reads CATSSGFSLNNEQFF. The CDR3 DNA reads TGTGCCACCAGCAGTGGCTTCTCTCTTAACAATGAGCAGTTCTTC.

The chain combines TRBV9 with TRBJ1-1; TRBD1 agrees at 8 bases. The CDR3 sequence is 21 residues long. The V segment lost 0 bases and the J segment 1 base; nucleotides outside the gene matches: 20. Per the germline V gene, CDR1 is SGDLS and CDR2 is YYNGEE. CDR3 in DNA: TGTGCCAGCAGCGTAGTGGACCTGGCAGGGGGCGAGTGGTCGAGGAACACTGAAGCTTTCTTT. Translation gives CASSVVDLAGGEWSRNTEAFF.

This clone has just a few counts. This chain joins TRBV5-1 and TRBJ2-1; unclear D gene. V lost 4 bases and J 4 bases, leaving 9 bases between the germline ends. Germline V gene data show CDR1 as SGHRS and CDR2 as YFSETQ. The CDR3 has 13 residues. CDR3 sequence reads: CASSPAQYNEQFF. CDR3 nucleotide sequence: TGCGCCAGCAGCCCCGCCCAGTACAATGAGCAGTTCTTC. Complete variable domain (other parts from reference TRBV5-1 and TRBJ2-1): KAGVTQTPRYLIKTRGQQVTLSCSPISGHRSVSWYQQTPGQGLQFLFEYFSETQRNKGNFPGRFSGRQFSNSRSEMNVSTLELGDSALYLCASSPAQYNEQFFGPGTRLTVL.

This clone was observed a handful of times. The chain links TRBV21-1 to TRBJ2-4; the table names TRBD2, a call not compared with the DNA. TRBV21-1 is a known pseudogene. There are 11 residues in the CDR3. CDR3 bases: TGTGCCAGCAAGAGGATGAACATTCAGTACTTC. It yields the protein CASKRMNIQYF.

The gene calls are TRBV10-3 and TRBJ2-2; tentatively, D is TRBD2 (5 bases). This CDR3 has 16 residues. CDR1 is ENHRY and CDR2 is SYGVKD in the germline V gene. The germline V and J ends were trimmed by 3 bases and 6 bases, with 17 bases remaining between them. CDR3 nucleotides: TGTGCCATCAGTGAAAATAGCGTGAAACTTGCCGGGGAGCTGTTTTTT. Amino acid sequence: CAISENSVKLAGELFF.

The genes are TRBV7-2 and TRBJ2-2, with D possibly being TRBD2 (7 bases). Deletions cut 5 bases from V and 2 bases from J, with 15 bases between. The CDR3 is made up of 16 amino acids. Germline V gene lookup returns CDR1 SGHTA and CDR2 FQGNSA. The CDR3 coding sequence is TGTGCCAGCAGCCTTAGCGCGGGGGCTAACACCGGGGAGCTGTTTTTT. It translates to CASSLSAGANTGELFF.

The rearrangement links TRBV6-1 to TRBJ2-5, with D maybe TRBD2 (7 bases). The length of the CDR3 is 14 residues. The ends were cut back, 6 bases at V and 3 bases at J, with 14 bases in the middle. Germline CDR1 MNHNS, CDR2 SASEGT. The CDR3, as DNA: TGTGCCAGCAGGGAGGGGGGGACCAAAGAGACCCAGTACTTC. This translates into CASREGGTKETQYF.

CDR3 residues: CASSQLSVKQGFNSGANVLTF. As DNA, the CDR3 is TGCGCCAGCAGCCAGTTATCGGTCAAACAGGGGTTTAACTCTGGGGCCAACGTCCTGACTTTC. The chain links TRBV5-1 to TRBJ2-6; 7 nucleotides align to TRBD1. V lost 4 bases and J lost 0; bases outside the gene matches: 19. The germline V gene encodes CDR1 SGHRS and CDR2 YFSETQ. The CDR3 has 21 amino acids.

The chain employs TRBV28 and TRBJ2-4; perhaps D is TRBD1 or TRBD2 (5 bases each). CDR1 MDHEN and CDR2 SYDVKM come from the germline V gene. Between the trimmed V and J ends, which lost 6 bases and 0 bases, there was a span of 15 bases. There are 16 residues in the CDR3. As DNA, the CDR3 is TGTGCCAGCAGCTTCCCGAAAGGGACAGCCAAAAACATTCAGTACTTC. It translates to CASSFPKGTAKNIQYF.

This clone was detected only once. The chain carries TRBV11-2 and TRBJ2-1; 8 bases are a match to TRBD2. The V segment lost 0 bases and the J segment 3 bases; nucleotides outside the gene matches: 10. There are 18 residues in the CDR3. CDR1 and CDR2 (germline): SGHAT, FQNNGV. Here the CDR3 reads CASSLDYSGGPDYNEQFF. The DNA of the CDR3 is TGTGCCAGCAGCTTAGATTATTCGGGAGGGCCGGACTACAATGAGCAGTTCTTC.

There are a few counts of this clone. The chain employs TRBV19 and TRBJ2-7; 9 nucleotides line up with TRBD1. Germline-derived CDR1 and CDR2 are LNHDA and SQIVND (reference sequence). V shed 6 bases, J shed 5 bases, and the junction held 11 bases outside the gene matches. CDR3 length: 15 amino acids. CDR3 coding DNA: TGTGCCAGTAGCCCAACCGGGACAGGGAGCCACGAGCAGTACTTC. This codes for CASSPTGTGSHEQYF. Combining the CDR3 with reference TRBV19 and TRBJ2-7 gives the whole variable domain DGGITQSPKYLFRKEGQNVTLSCEQNLNHDAMYWYRQDPGQGLRLIYYSQIVNDFQKGDIAEGYSVSREKKESFPLTVTSAQKNPTAFYLCASSPTGTGSHEQYFGPGTRLTVT.

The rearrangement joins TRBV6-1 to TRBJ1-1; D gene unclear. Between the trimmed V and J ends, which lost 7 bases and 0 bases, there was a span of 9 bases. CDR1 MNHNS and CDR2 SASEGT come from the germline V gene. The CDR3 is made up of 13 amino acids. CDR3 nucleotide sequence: TGTGCCAGCATGAGGGCGGTGAACACTGAAGCTTTCTTT. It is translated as CASMRAVNTEAFF.

For the CDR3, the DNA is TGTGCCAGCAGCTTTGGAAAAGCGGGAGGCGGAGATACGCAGTATTTT. Protein product: CASSFGKAGGGDTQYF. V is TRBV7-2 and J is TRBJ2-3; 9 positions match TRBD2. The CDR3 covers 16 residues. Germline trimming cut 3 bases from V and 5 bases from J; bases unmatched to any gene: 9. CDR1 and CDR2 (germline): SGHTA, FQGNSA.

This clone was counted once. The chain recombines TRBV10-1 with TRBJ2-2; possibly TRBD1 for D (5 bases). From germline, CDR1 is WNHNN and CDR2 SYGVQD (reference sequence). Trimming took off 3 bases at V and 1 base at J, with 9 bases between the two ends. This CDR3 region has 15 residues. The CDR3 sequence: CASSEQQGNTGELFF. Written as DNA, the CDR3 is TGCGCCAGCAGTGAACAGCAGGGGAACACCGGGGAGCTGTTTTTT.

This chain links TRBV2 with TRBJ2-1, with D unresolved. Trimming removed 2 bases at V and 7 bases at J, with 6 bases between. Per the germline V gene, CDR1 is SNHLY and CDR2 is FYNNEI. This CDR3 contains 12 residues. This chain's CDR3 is CASSELWNEQFF. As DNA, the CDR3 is TGTGCCAGCAGTGAACTTTGGAATGAGCAGTTCTTC. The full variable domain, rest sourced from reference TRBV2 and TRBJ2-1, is EPEVTQTPSHQVTQMGQEVILRCVPISNHLYFYWYRQILGQKVEFLVSFYNNEISEKSEIFDDQFSVERPDGSNFTLKIRSTKLEDSAMYFCASSELWNEQFFGPGTRLTVL.

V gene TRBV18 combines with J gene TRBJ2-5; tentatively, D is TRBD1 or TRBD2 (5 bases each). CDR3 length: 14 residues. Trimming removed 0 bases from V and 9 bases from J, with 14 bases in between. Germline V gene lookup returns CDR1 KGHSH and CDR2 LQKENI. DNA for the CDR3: TGTGCCAGCTCACCACCCAGGGACGGTCAGGCCCAGTACTTC. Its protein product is CASSPPRDGQAQYF.

CDR3 coding DNA: TGTGCCAGCAGCGTAGCTTTGGGCGGGAGGGGAGACAATGAGCAGTTCTTC. Translated: CASSVALGGRGDNEQFF. The genes are TRBV9 and TRBJ2-1, with 9 bases identical to TRBD2. CDR1 and CDR2 from the germline V gene are SGDLS and YYNGEE. V lost 0 bases, J lost 5 bases, and 9 bases stayed unmatched. The CDR3 length is 17 residues.

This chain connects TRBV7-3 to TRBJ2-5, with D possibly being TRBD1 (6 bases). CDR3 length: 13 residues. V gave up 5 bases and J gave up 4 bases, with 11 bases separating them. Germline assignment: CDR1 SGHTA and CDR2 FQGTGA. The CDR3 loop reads CASSPGQSETQYF. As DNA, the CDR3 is TGTGCCAGCAGCCCAGGACAGTCAGAGACCCAGTACTTC.

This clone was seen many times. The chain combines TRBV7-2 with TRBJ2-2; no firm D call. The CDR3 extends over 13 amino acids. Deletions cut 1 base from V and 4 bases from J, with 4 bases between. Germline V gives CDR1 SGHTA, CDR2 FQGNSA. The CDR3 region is CASSLDFTGELFF. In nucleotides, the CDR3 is TGTGCCAGCAGCTTAGATTTCACCGGGGAGCTGTTTTTT.

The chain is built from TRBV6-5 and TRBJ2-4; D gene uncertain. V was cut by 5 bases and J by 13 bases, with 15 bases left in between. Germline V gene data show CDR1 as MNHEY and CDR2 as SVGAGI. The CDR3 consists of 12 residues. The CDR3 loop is CASSAFGSSQYF. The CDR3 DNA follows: TGTGCCAGCAGTGCTTTTGGCAGCTCCCAGTACTTC.

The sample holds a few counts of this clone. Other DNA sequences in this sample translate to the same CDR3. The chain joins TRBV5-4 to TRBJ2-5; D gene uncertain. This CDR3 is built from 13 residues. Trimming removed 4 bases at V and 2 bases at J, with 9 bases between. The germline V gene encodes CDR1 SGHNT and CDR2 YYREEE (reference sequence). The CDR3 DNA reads TGTGCCAGCAGCCGTAAGGTACAAGAGACCCAGTACTTC. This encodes CASSRKVQETQYF.

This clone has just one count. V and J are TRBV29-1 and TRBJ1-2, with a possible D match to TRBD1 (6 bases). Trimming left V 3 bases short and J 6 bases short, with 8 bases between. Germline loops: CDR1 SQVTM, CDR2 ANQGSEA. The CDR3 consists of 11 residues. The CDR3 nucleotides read TGCAGCGTTGACAGGGGTGATGGCTACACCTTC. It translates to CSVDRGDGYTF.